This T cell receptor (beta chain) came from a study of identical twins (dated by TCRdb to about 2016). For context, the study as a whole: To test whether fetal clonotypes persist, the study used deep sequencing on TCR alpha and beta repertoires from monozygotic twins, unrelated adults of various ages, and cord blood. To rule out contamination, the twin experiments were replicated at different times with different library preparation protocols. General findings and caveats noted by the study authors: Recombination models systematically underestimated out-of-frame TCR alpha sharing in monozygotic twins but agreed with sharing between unrelated individuals. Zero-insertion analyses could be partly confounded by invariant T cells such as MAIT and iNKT, though diverse VJ usage argued against such confounding for most clonotypes. The excess sharing between twins in beta out-of-frame sequences was weaker because fewer shared sequences reduced the signal-to-noise ratio. Abundant cord blood beta clonotypes had fewer insertions, young adult naive repertoires showed a similar but weaker trend, and memory repertoires showed no such trend. Compared with coincidental sharing between unrelated individuals, out-of-frame TCR alpha sequences shared between twins had an excess of sequences with low generation probability. Conclusions relied on cross-sectional statistical analysis, since the same donors could not be followed over many years.

Library preparation was by 5' RACE. Sequencing was performed on an Illumina HiSeq 2000. Template switching introduced a universal primer binding site; the final cDNA contained a unique molecular identifier, enabling accurate counting of TCR cDNA molecules. First-strand cDNA for TCR alpha and beta chains was synthesized from specific primers in the conserved constant-segment region. To control for contamination, every cDNA library carried two barcodes: a SMART-Mk sample barcode plus Illumina barcodes. TruSeq adapter sequences, together with Illumina sample barcodes, were added in two successive PCR steps. TCR alpha and beta cDNA libraries were sequenced on the Illumina HiSeq platform with custom primers. The study's own analysis went as follows. MiGEC was used to process raw reads and extract unique molecular identifiers, and MiXCR was used to find CDR3 positions. For each individual, recombination models were inferred using an EM algorithm with the repgenHMM and IGoR tools. Shared clonotypes were analyzed with the tcR package in R, and sharing was normalized by the product of cloneset sizes. To study raw recombination free of thymic and clonal selection effects, out-of-frame nonproductive sequences were analyzed. TCRdb reworked the public reads: Q25 trimming with fastp, MiXCR clone assembly, productive beta chains retained. Entries that share a CDR3 protein sequence are merged under the most common genes and DNA. Here the V and J calls rest on TCRdb's processing, not on the authors' analysis. The table for this sample lists 1.5 million or so distinct CDR3 sequences; less than 40% of them were counted only once. 0.27% of the sample is taken by the ten largest.

Every donor in the study was a healthy Caucasian. There are 15 amino acids in the CDR3, from cysteine to phenylalanine inclusive. Only the CDR3 part of the read is kept: 45 bases, read in frame from the first base. The germline V gene supplies CDR1 SGHAT and CDR2 FQNNGV. About this clonotype: Its antigen target is currently unknown. No per-base quality is available; no much larger clone lies one base away.

The sequence links TRBV11-2 to TRBJ2-4; TRBD2 is a weak D gene call, 5 bases matching. Judging by the DNA end, TRBJ2-7 fits better; the J call may be wrong. The origin of this receptor is a newborn girl in good health. The sample consisted of cord blood. The CDR3 corresponds to CASSLDPRTWNEQYF. The DNA is as follows: TGTGCCAGCAGCTTAGATCCTAGGACTTGGAACGAGCAGTACTTC.